What follows are 8 T cell receptor beta chains derived from one specimen sequenced in a study of PD-1 blockade in classical Hodgkin lymphoma. The protocol was immunoSEQ multiplex PCR, while the TCRdb copy is restricted to in-frame clones and leaves out a portion. The sample records under 40,000 clones, 81% being singletons. Time point given: cycle 4 day 1 (C4D1), after 6 weeks of nivolumab. Exposure to brentuximab vedotin varied, and each patient had relapsed following autologous stem cell transplantation. Material: peripheral blood mononuclear cells (PBMCs), obtained before the fourth cycle of nivolumab. These receptor sequences come from a human donor with classical Hodgkin lymphoma.

This chain connects TRBV19 to TRBJ2-3; D call uncertain. CDR3 size: 16 residues. The germline CDR1 and CDR2 sequences are LNHDA and SQIVND (reference sequence). V was cut by 3 bases and J by 1 base, with 14 bases left in between. The CDR3 here is CASSIPAQDGTDTQYF. Written as DNA, the CDR3 is TGTGCCAGTAGTATCCCGGCGCAGGACGGCACAGATACGCAGTATTTT.

V gene TRBV19 combines with J gene TRBJ2-2; tentative D call: TRBD1 (6 bases). Germline CDR1 is LNHDA and CDR2 is SQIVND (reference sequence). This CDR3 is 12 amino acids long. V was cut by 11 bases and J by 0 bases, with 7 bases left in between. The CDR3 nucleotides read TGTGCCGGGGGCTCGAACACCGGGGAGCTGTTTTTT. Its protein is CAGGSNTGELFF. The full variable domain, completed using reference TRBV19 and TRBJ2-2, is DGGITQSPKYLFRKEGQNVTLSCEQNLNHDAMYWYRQDPGQGLRLIYYSQIVNDFQKGDIAEGYSVSREKKESFPLTVTSAQKNPTAFYLCAGGSNTGELFFGEGSRLTVL.

This sequence joins TRBV5-1 and TRBJ2-3; perhaps TRBD2 as D (6 bases). Germline values: CDR1 SGHRS, CDR2 YFSETQ. Trimming stripped 4 bases from V and 3 bases from J, with 9 bases between. The CDR3 runs to 13 residues. The CDR3 DNA reads TGCGCCAGCAGCGCCGGGAGAACAGATACGCAGTATTTT. This codes for CASSAGRTDTQYF.

The sample holds one count of this clone. V is TRBV18 and J is TRBJ2-5, with D maybe TRBD2 (6 bases). Per germline, CDR1 KGHSH and CDR2 LQKENI. The CDR3 totals 15 residues. Trimming pared 0 bases from V and 1 base from J, leaving 9 bases between. The CDR3, as DNA: TGTGCCAGCTCACCACCGGGGGGAGGCCAAGAGACCCAGTACTTC. Translated: CASSPPGGGQETQYF.

The chain has TRBV4-3 and TRBJ2-7; D possibly uses TRBD1 or TRBD2 (5 bases each). CDR1 LGHNA and CDR2 YSLEER come from the germline V gene. This CDR3 has 14 residues. The chain's CDR3 is CASSPSAGEGIVRV. CDR3 nucleotide sequence: TGCGCCAGCAGCCCGTCCGCCGGTGAGGGGATAGTAAGGGTC.

This clone turned up a few times. The rearrangement links TRBV5-1 to TRBJ2-5; no clear D. Germline values: CDR1 SGHRS, CDR2 YFSETQ. Trimming stripped 0 bases from V and 5 bases from J, with 5 bases between. The CDR3 spans 12 residues. This CDR3 is CASSLEGETQYF. CDR3 DNA sequence: TGCGCCAGCAGCTTGGAAGGGGAGACCCAGTACTTC.

The rearrangement uses TRBV7-2 and TRBJ2-3; TRBD2 aligns across 8 bases. The V gene's germline CDR1 is SGHTA and CDR2 FQGNSA. Trimming took 1 base from V and 1 from J; bases not matched to a gene: 10. This CDR3 has 18 residues. The CDR3 spells CASSLVGWTSSGTDTQYF. The CDR3 nucleotides read TGTGCCAGCAGCTTAGTGGGATGGACTAGCTCTGGCACAGATACGCAGTATTTT.

CDR3 coding DNA: TGTGCCAGCAGCTTAGCAAGGACTAGCGATTCAGATACGCAGTATTTT. This gives the protein CASSLARTSDSDTQYF. V is TRBV7-9 and J is TRBJ2-3, with 9 bases aligning to TRBD2. With 0 bases clipped from V and 4 bases from J, the junction kept 5 bases outside the gene matches. Germline V CDR1 and CDR2: SEHNR, FQNEAQ (reference sequence). This CDR3 is 16 amino acids long.